This T cell receptor beta chain was captured in a study of blood T cell repertoires in COVID-19 (dated by TCRdb to 2020 to 2022). Context from the whole study: The collaborator samples originated in the United States, Italy and Spain and spanned the acute and convalescent phases of COVID-19. The repertoires were released in a freely available public database intended as a resource for research on the immune response to SARS-CoV-2. The samples were drawn from the first 160 participants of the ongoing ImmuneRACE study and from 1,254 subjects provided by 6 global collaborators. Where available, HLA class I and class II types were obtained from metadata supplied by the sample provider rather than from assay-based typing. The prospective study material was composed of cDNA or gDNA derived from T cells, B-cell-depleted T cells, or PBMCs. The dataset comprised deeply sampled blood TCRbeta repertoires from subjects exposed to, actively infected with, or recovered from COVID-19. Nearly every sample came with metadata listing a de-identified subject ID, COVID-19 status, age in years and sex.

The paper's findings and limits, for the study overall: Clinical and demographic metadata were provided uncurated, with the amount varying by source and participant.

CDR1 and CDR2 were assigned from the germline V gene (reference sequence) as MNHEY and SMNVEV. V sheds 5 bases and J sheds 9 bases, leaving 25 bases between their ends. The CDR3 numbers 16 residues from cysteine through phenylalanine. The CDR3 DNA has 48 bases and is translated from base 1. TCRbeta CDR3 regions were amplified from genomic DNA by means of the immunoSEQ Assay, a bias-controlled multiplex PCR. The authors' pipeline ran thus. Nucleated cell counts per sample were estimated from amplification of reference gene primers within the assay. Sequence reads were collapsed and filtered to measure the absolute abundance of every unique TCRbeta CDR3 rearrangement. Productive Simpson clonality was computed per sample as the square root of Simpson's diversity index over productive rearrangements. The source is immuneACCESS, and TCRdb retained only in-frame sequences with V and J called. Part of the clones is not carried over; for the studies checked, unresolved V genes explain less than half of this, and the remainder is unexplained. For V, J and clone size, that table is used; D and trimming come from the DNA. This sample is represented by 350,000 to 550,000 clones; 85% to 90% of them were singletons. 4% to 5.5% of the sample belongs to the ten largest clones.

In the case of this clone: Its antigen is not yet known. The record has no base qualities; no much larger clone is one base away.

Whole blood was collected in K2EDTA tubes by collaborating institutions according to the institutions' own protocols. For TCRbeta analysis, collaborator samples were shipped as frozen whole blood, as isolated PBMCs, or as DNA extracted from either sample type. This receptor was identified in a woman in her 30s with acute or convalescent COVID-19. Material: peripheral blood. This chain joins TRBV27 to TRBJ2-5, with a tentative D gene TRBD2 over 6 matching bases. The CDR3 corresponds to CASSAGPPWVGNAQYF. In nucleotide form, the sequence is TGTGCCAGCAGTGCGGGACCCCCCTGGGTGGGTAATGCCCAGTACTTC.